A single sample gave rise to the 25 T cell receptor beta chains below, sequenced in a study of blood T cell repertoires in COVID-19. Profiled with immunoSEQ multiplex PCR; TCRdb holds only in-frame clones, not every one. This table holds 75,000 or so clones, about four fifths found once. The sample was peripheral blood. These receptors all come from a man aged 60 to 69 with acute or convalescent COVID-19.

This clone was seen just once. The genes are TRBV14 and TRBJ2-2, with TRBD2 identical over 7 bases. CDR1 and CDR2 from the germline V gene are SGHDN and FVKESK. This CDR3 is built from 16 residues. V shed 4 bases, J shed 3 bases, and the junction held 8 bases outside the gene matches. For the CDR3, the DNA is TGTGCCAGCAGCCTAAAAGTCAGCGGGGACACCGGGGAGCTGTTTTTT. Its protein product is CASSLKVSGDTGELFF.

There are a few counts of this clone. CDR3 protein: CASSLPGLAGEETQYF. CDR3 nucleotides: TGTGCCAGCAGCTTGCCGGGACTAGCGGGGGAAGAGACCCAGTACTTC. V and J are TRBV5-5 and TRBJ2-5; TRBD2 agrees at 14 bases. The CDR3 loop spans 16 amino acids. Germline CDR1 and CDR2: SGHKS and YYEKEE (reference sequence). V dropped 1 base and J dropped 3; count of bases not matched to a gene: 2. The variable domain in full, with the rest retrieved from reference TRBV5-5 and TRBJ2-5, is DAGVTQSPTHLIKTRGQQVTLRCSPISGHKSVSWYQQVLGQGPQFIFQYYEKEERGRGNFPDRFSARQFPNYSSELNVNALLLGDSALYLCASSLPGLAGEETQYFGPGTRLLVL.

The chain carries TRBV12-3 or TRBV12-4 and TRBJ1-1, with D tentatively TRBD1 (5 bases). V dropped 3 bases and J dropped 0 bases, with 5 bases sitting between them. There are 13 residues in the CDR3. This CDR3 is CASSLTVNTEAFF. The DNA for the CDR3 is TGTGCCAGCAGTTTGACAGTGAACACTGAAGCTTTCTTT.

In its sample, this clone was seen once. The CDR3 spells CATNGVGIYEQYF. CDR3 bases: TGTGCAACTAACGGGGTCGGAATCTACGAGCAGTACTTC. The genes are TRBV6-5 and TRBJ2-7; D possibly corresponds to TRBD2 (5 bases). This CDR3 comprises 13 residues. From germline, CDR1 is MNHEY and CDR2 SVGAGI.

V and J are TRBV6-2 or TRBV6-3 and TRBJ2-2, with D unresolved. The germline gives CDR1 MNHEY, CDR2 SVGEGT. The CDR3 has 17 amino acids. V lost 3 bases, J lost 4 bases, and 18 bases lay in between. This CDR3 is CASSYLGERLGTGELFF. CDR3 DNA: TGTGCCAGCAGTTATCTCGGTGAGAGACTTGGCACCGGGGAGCTGTTTTTT.

The chain combines TRBV7-9 with TRBJ1-5; TRBD1 is a possible D gene (6 bases). There are 13 residues in the CDR3. CDR1 SEHNR and CDR2 FQNEAQ come from the germline V gene (reference sequence). Trimming stripped 5 bases from V and 10 bases from J, with 15 bases between. Written as DNA, the CDR3 is TGTGCCAGCAGCAAGGACAGCACGGAACCCCAGCATTTT. Its translation is CASSKDSTEPQHF.

This chain uses TRBV4-1 with TRBJ2-1, with 10 bases fitting TRBD2. Unmatched junction bases numbered 7, after V lost 0 bases and J lost 8 bases. Germline V lookup: CDR1 MGHRA, CDR2 YSYEKL. This CDR3 has 16 residues. The DNA for the CDR3 is TGCGCCAGCAGCCAAGATACGACTAGCGGGTTCTATGAGCAGTTCTTC. Amino acids: CASSQDTTSGFYEQFF.

A few counts support this clone. The genes are TRBV11-2 and TRBJ2-1; D might be TRBD2 (5 bases). CDR3 length equals 17 residues. Trimming took off 3 bases at V and 7 bases at J, with 22 bases between the two ends. Germline V lookup: CDR1 SGHAT, CDR2 FQNNGV. The CDR3 region is CASSLGGFATGKNEQFF. Written as DNA, the CDR3 is TGTGCCAGCAGCTTGGGCGGGTTTGCGACTGGAAAGAATGAGCAGTTCTTC.

The chain uses TRBV10-1 and TRBJ2-2, with a possible D match to TRBD2 (5 bases). This CDR3 has 14 amino acids. V was cut by 4 bases and J by 4 bases, with 10 bases left in between. Per the germline V gene, CDR1 is WNHNN and CDR2 is SYGVQD (reference sequence). In nucleotides, the CDR3 is TGCGCCAGCAGTGCGGCGGGCGCCACCGGGGAGCTGTTTTTT. It is translated as CASSAAGATGELFF.

This clone appeared once. The chain combines TRBV9 with TRBJ1-6, with D possibly TRBD1 on 6 matching bases. The V gene lost 3 bases and the J gene lost 9 bases, with 13 bases spanning the gap. The CDR3 spans 14 residues. CDR1 SGDLS and CDR2 YYNGEE come from the germline V gene. The CDR3 sequence is CASSANRVGSPLHF. The CDR3 DNA sequence: TGTGCCAGCAGCGCAAACAGGGTTGGTTCACCCCTCCACTTT.

The rearrangement links TRBV6-2 or TRBV6-3 to TRBJ2-5, with D uncertain. Germline values: CDR1 MNHEY, CDR2 SVGEGT. CDR3 length: 15 amino acids. V lost 2 bases, J lost 1 base, and 11 bases lay in between. CDR3 sequence: CASSYHRLTQETQYF. The CDR3 DNA reads as TGTGCCAGCAGTTACCATAGACTGACCCAAGAGACCCAGTACTTC.

The chain joins TRBV18 to TRBJ2-7, with a weak D call TRBD2 (6 bases). The CDR3 is 14 amino acids. Trimming shortened V by 3 bases and J by 5 bases, and 14 bases separated the two germline ends. In germline, CDR1 is KGHSH, CDR2 LQKENI. Here the CDR3 reads CASSPPGRTDEQYF. DNA of the CDR3: TGTGCCAGCTCACCCCCCGGGAGAACGGACGAGCAGTACTTC.

The chain couples TRBV18 to TRBJ1-1, with 8 bases identical to TRBD1. The V gene's germline CDR1 is KGHSH and CDR2 LQKENI. The J segment lost 5 bases and the V segment lost 2 bases, leaving 4 bases of the junction unmatched. The CDR3 is 14 residues long. The CDR3 reads CASSPAGGRTEAFF. CDR3 bases: TGTGCCAGCTCACCAGCAGGGGGCAGGACTGAAGCTTTCTTT.

J is TRBJ1-1 and V is TRBV10-1; 7 bases agree with TRBD1. V dropped 7 bases and J dropped 4; count of bases not matched to a gene: 9. Per the germline V gene, CDR1 is WNHNN and CDR2 is SYGVQD (reference sequence). The CDR3 totals 14 residues. This CDR3 reads CASKVDRLGTEAFF. The CDR3 DNA is TGCGCCAGCAAAGTGGACAGGTTAGGCACTGAAGCTTTCTTT.

This clone was counted a few times. The chain recombines TRBV27 with TRBJ2-3; 7 bases match TRBD1. With V trimmed by 6 bases and J by 0 bases, 3 bases remained unmatched. CDR3 length equals 14 residues. The germline V gene encodes CDR1 MNHEY and CDR2 SMNVEV (reference sequence). CDR3 protein: CASRTGSSTDTQYF. Here the CDR3 DNA reads TGTGCCAGCAGGACAGGGTCGAGCACAGATACGCAGTATTTT.

This sequence joins TRBV7-9 and TRBJ1-2; D possibly corresponds to TRBD1 (6 bases). Looked up from germline, CDR1 is SEHNR and CDR2 is FQNEAQ (reference sequence). Trimming cost V 5 bases and J 5 bases, with 15 bases left between them. This CDR3 spans 14 amino acids. CDR3 amino acids: CASSLGATAYGYTF. CDR3 DNA: TGTGCCAGCAGCCTGGGGGCGACGGCTTATGGCTACACCTTC.

This chain links TRBV9 with TRBJ2-1; possibly TRBD2 for D (6 bases). The germline V gene encodes CDR1 SGDLS and CDR2 YYNGEE. The CDR3 spans 14 residues. Trimming took off 5 bases at V and 5 bases at J, with 14 bases between the two ends. CDR3 in DNA: TGTGCCAGCAGTGACCCGGGACTGAACAATGAGCAGTTCTTC. It yields the protein CASSDPGLNNEQFF.

The genes are TRBV6-2 or TRBV6-3 and TRBJ2-2, with D perhaps matching TRBD2 (6 bases). The V gene's germline CDR1 is MNHEY and CDR2 SVGEGT. Trimming left V 5 bases short and J 4 bases short, with 17 bases between. This CDR3 has 16 amino acids. The CDR3 DNA follows: TGTGCCAGCAGTGATCCACGGGGGATCGGCACCGGGGAGCTGTTTTTT. This codes for CASSDPRGIGTGELFF.

This chain uses TRBV3-1 (or the pseudogene TRBV3-2) with TRBJ2-3; D call uncertain. Germline lookup yields CDR1 LGHDT and CDR2 YNNKEL (reference sequence). The V and J ends lost 1 base and 4 bases respectively, with 6 bases between them. This CDR3 is built from 13 residues. The CDR3 DNA reads TGTGCCAGCAGCCAAGGTAGTGCAGATACGCAGTATTTT. It codes for CASSQGSADTQYF.

This rearrangement joins TRBV7-2 to TRBJ2-3; D perhaps matches TRBD2 (5 bases). V was trimmed by 7 bases and J by 10 bases, leaving 21 bases between them. There are 14 residues in the CDR3. Germline CDR1 reads SGHTA; CDR2 reads FQGNSA. The CDR3 spells CASKARLSGGAQYF. The CDR3 coding sequence is TGTGCCAGCAAAGCCCGACTGAGCGGCGGTGCGCAGTATTTT.

The chain recombines TRBV5-1 with TRBJ1-1; 7 nucleotides align to TRBD1. The CDR3 is made up of 16 amino acids. V lost 0 bases, J lost 0 bases, and 5 bases stayed unmatched. The V gene's germline CDR1 is SGHRS and CDR2 YFSETQ. CDR3 sequence reads: CASSLGRGLMNTEAFF. CDR3 coding DNA: TGCGCCAGCAGCTTGGGTAGGGGGCTTATGAACACTGAAGCTTTCTTT.

The chain uses TRBV19 and TRBJ2-7; TRBD2 agrees at 14 bases. After removal of 4 bases from V and 7 bases from J, the junction contained 9 bases not matched to a gene. Germline assignment: CDR1 LNHDA and CDR2 SQIVND (reference sequence). This CDR3 spans 16 amino acids. The CDR3, as DNA: TGTGCCAGTAGTAAAAGACTAGCGGGAGGGCCCTGGGAGCAGTACTTC. This sequence encodes CASSKRLAGGPWEQYF.

The gene calls are TRBV6-6 and TRBJ2-3; tentative D call: TRBD2 (6 bases). The V end was cut by 6 bases, the J end by 10 bases, with 17 bases between. The CDR3 is 13 amino acids. CDR1 MNHNY and CDR2 SVGAGI come from the germline V gene (reference sequence). CDR3: CASSAGTPPAQYF. CDR3 DNA: TGTGCCAGCAGCGCCGGGACTCCTCCTGCGCAGTATTTT.

The chain is built from TRBV28 and TRBJ1-5, with D perhaps matching TRBD1 (6 bases). Per the germline V gene, CDR1 is MDHEN and CDR2 is SYDVKM. V lost 4 bases and J lost 7, with 8 bases in between. The CDR3 length is 12 residues. The CDR3: CASSYRDQPQHF. For the CDR3, the DNA is TGTGCCAGCAGTTACAGGGACCAGCCCCAGCATTTT.

The rearrangement joins TRBV7-2 to TRBJ1-5, with 8 positions matching TRBD1. CDR3 size: 16 residues. The V gene end was trimmed by 3 bases and the J gene end by 5 bases; junction bases not matched to a gene: 9. Germline V CDR1 and CDR2: SGHTA, FQGNSA. The CDR3 DNA reads TGTGCCAGCAGCTTGGGGTCAGGGGGCGGCTATCAGCCCCAGCATTTT. Translation: CASSLGSGGGYQPQHF. The complete variable domain, with remaining parts taken from reference TRBV7-2 and TRBJ1-5, reads GAGVSQSPSNKVTEKGKDVELRCDPISGHTALYWYRQSLGQGLEFLIYFQGNSAPDKSGLPSDRFSAERTGGSVSTLTIQRTQQEDSAVYLCASSLGSGGGYQPQHFGDGTRLSIL.